The source of this TCR beta chain is a study of shared clonotypes between healthy human individuals. Study details: CD4 naive cells filled three plates per donor, CD4 memory three, CD8 naive two and CD8 memory one.

Clones were read by immunoSEQ multiplex PCR, and TCRdb kept only the in-frame ones, dropping some. The data show a few million clones, approximately 93% seen once. Germline CDR1 is GTSNPN and CDR2 is SVGIG (reference sequence). V was cut by 4 bases and J by 5 bases, with 12 bases left in between. The CDR3 totals 13 residues. The chain carries TRBV30 and TRBJ1-5, with D maybe TRBD1 (5 bases). The sequence was collected from a man aged 18 to 30 in good health. Some clones in this sample may be carry-over from other donors' samples. The specimen was naive CD4+ T cells from PBMCs. Subset of the sample: CD45RA+ positively selected. This chain's CDR3 is CAWTRDGDQPQHF. The CDR3 nucleotides read TGTGCCTGGACCCGGGACGGGGATCAGCCCCAGCATTTT.